Listed below are T cell receptor beta chains from one sample, sequenced in a study of graft-versus-host responses after intestinal transplantation. Their recognized antigens are unknown. Libraries were prepared by immunoSEQ multiplex PCR; TCRdb keeps only in-frame clonotypes and omits some of them. The data contain about 90,000 clones, about four fifths of them seen just once; the ten biggest clones take up approximately 18%. Specimen: unstimulated CD8+ T cells sorted from spleen or lymph node cells, collected before intestinal transplant. The source of these receptors is a human donor who received an intestinal transplant. Both conserved end residues are part of each CDR3. D genes are given only for firm matches. Expanded clones get a size class; other rows say once, few or many, or leave the size out.

clone size,V gene,D gene,J gene,CDR3 DNA,CDR3 protein
NA,TRBV6-5,NA,TRBJ2-7,TGTGCCAGCAGTTTCGGACAGAACTACGAGCAGTACTTC,CASSFGQNYEQYF
NA,TRBV6-1,NA,TRBJ1-2,TGTGCCAGCAGTCAGGGTGCCTATGGCTACACCTTC,CASSQGAYGYTF
once,TRBV6-5,TRBD1,TRBJ2-1,TGTGCCAGCAGCGCCCCGGGACAGGGGGTCAATGAGCAGTTCTTC,CASSAPGQGVNEQFF
NA,TRBV6-1,NA,TRBJ1-3,TGTGCCAGCAGCAGAGACAGTACCGGAAACACCATATATTTT,CASSRDSTGNTIYF
NA,TRBV5-1,NA,TRBJ2-7,TGCGCCAGCAGCTCGGGGGACGGATCCTACGAGCAGTACTTC,CASSSGDGSYEQYF
few,TRBV15,TRBD1,TRBJ2-7,TGTGCCACCAGCACGCCGGGACAGCCCTACGAGCAGTACTTC,CATSTPGQPYEQYF
NA,TRBV5-4,NA,TRBJ2-6,TGTGCCAGCAGCTTGACAGGGTGGGGGGCCAACGTCCTGACTTTC,CASSLTGWGANVLTF
NA,TRBV4-1,TRBD1,TRBJ2-7,TGCGCCAGCAGCGAAGAAGACTGGACAGGGGGCGCCTACGAGCAGTACTTC,CASSEEDWTGGAYEQYF
NA,TRBV7-7,TRBD2,TRBJ2-7,TGTGCTAGCAGCTTAGGGACTACCTACGAGCAGTACTTC,CASSLGTTYEQYF
NA,TRBV9,NA,TRBJ2-1,TGTGCCAGCAGCGTAGAGAGGGGTGAGCAGTTCTTC,CASSVERGEQFF
NA,TRBV6-5,NA,TRBJ2-5,TGTGCCAGCAGGACGATGACGGAGACCCAGTACTTC,CASRTMTETQYF
few,TRBV5-4,TRBD2,TRBJ2-7,TGTGCCAGCAGCCAGCGGGGGGTTGACTACGAGCAGTACTTC,CASSQRGVDYEQYF
NA,TRBV7-9,NA,TRBJ1-2,TGTGCCAGCAGACCGGTGGTCTATGGCTACACCTTC,CASRPVVYGYTF
NA,TRBV30,NA,TRBJ2-3,TGTGCCTGGAGTCGAGAGGCTGAGCGGGAAAGGGGGAGCGCAGATACGCAGTATTTT,CAWSREAERERGSADTQYF
NA,TRBV6-5,NA,TRBJ2-7,TGTGCCAGCAGTTACTTCCAGGGCTACGAGCAGTACTTC,CASSYFQGYEQYF
NA,TRBV6-5,TRBD2,TRBJ2-7,TGTGCCAGCAGTTTAATGACTAGCGGCTACGAGCAGTACTTC,CASSLMTSGYEQYF
NA,TRBV5-1,NA,TRBJ2-5,TGCGCCAGCAGCTTGGGACAGGCGGAGGGAGAGGAGACCCAGTACTTC,CASSLGQAEGEETQYF
NA,TRBV11-2,NA,TRBJ2-3,TGTGCCAGCAGCCCTGAGGGGGTTGAAGATACGCAGTATTTT,CASSPEGVEDTQYF
NA,TRBV6-6,TRBD2,TRBJ2-5,TGTGCCAGCAGTTATACTAGCGGGGAAGAGACCCAGTACTTC,CASSYTSGEETQYF
NA,TRBV28,NA,TRBJ2-3,TGTGCCAGCAGTTTACAGGGGAGCACAGATACGCAGTATTTT,CASSLQGSTDTQYF
NA,TRBV6-5,NA,TRBJ1-2,TGTGCCAGCAGTTTAACAGGGACGAGCTATGGCTACACCTTC,CASSLTGTSYGYTF
NA,TRBV28,NA,TRBJ2-7,TGTGCCAGCAGTTTAAGGGGGGACGGGACCGCCTCCGTGTACGAGCAGTACTTC,CASSLRGDGTASVYEQYF
NA,TRBV7-9,TRBD1,TRBJ2-7,TGTGCCAGCAGCCCTTACAGGGGGCGCTACGAGCAGTACTTC,CASSPYRGRYEQYF
NA,TRBV6-5,TRBD1,TRBJ2-3,TGTGCCAGCAGTTGCCGACAGGGGGCAGTATCAGATACGCAGTATTTT,CASSCRQGAVSDTQYF
NA,TRBV9,TRBD2,TRBJ2-1,TGTGCCAGCGGTACTTTAGCGGGGGGTCCCACAGGATTCCGGGAGCAGTTCTTC,CASGTLAGGPTGFREQFF
NA,TRBV6-4,NA,TRBJ2-1,TGTGCCAGCAGTAACGGAAGCTCCTACAATGAGCAGTTCTTC,CASSNGSSYNEQFF
NA,TRBV15,TRBD2,TRBJ2-4,TGTGCCACCAGCAGGGGACTAGCGGGAGAGGAAGTACGGAAAAACATTCAGTACTTC,CATSRGLAGEEVRKNIQYF
once,TRBV6-5,NA,TRBJ2-1,TGTGCCAGCAGTGAAGCGCAGTTTCGCGAGCAGTTCTTC,CASSEAQFREQFF
NA,TRBV30,NA,TRBJ2-3,TGTGCCTGGAGGACGACAGGTTCTAGCACAGATACGCAGTATTTT,CAWRTTGSSTDTQYF
NA,TRBV5-5,NA,TRBJ1-1,TGTGCCAGCAGCTTTACACCAGGGCGGAAAATGAACACTGAAGCTTTCTTT,CASSFTPGRKMNTEAFF
NA,TRBV11-2,TRBD1,TRBJ1-2,TGTGCCAGCAGTTGCGCAGGGGGCGCGCATGGCTACACCTTC,CASSCAGGAHGYTF
NA,TRBV6-5,TRBD1,TRBJ1-2,TGTGCCAGCAGTCCCGGGACAGGGGGATCTGGCTACACCTTC,CASSPGTGGSGYTF
NA,TRBV4-2,NA,TRBJ2-1,TGTGCCAGCAGCCAAGTCCCGCGGGCCTACAATGAGCAGTTCTTC,CASSQVPRAYNEQFF
NA,TRBV7-2,NA,TRBJ2-7,TGTGCCAGCAGCTTAGTTCCCGCCGGGACACGAGGCGGCGAGCAGTACTTC,CASSLVPAGTRGGEQYF
few,TRBV9,TRBD2,TRBJ2-7,TGTGCCAGCAGCGTAGATGGACTAGCGGGAGTGGAAGAGCAGTACTTC,CASSVDGLAGVEEQYF
few,TRBV6-1,NA,TRBJ1-3,TGTGCCAGCAGTGAAATGGGTAGCTCTGGAAACACCATATATTTT,CASSEMGSSGNTIYF
NA,TRBV7-9,NA,TRBJ1-1,TGTGCCAGCTCAGACGGGTTGAACACTGAAGCTTTCTTT,CASSDGLNTEAFF
NA,TRBV2,TRBD1,TRBJ2-7,TGTGCCAGCAGTGAAGACGGGACAGGACCCTACGAGCAGTACTTC,CASSEDGTGPYEQYF
NA,TRBV4-2,NA,TRBJ1-1,TGTGCCAGCAGCCAGCCACGGGAGCCCGAAGCTTTCTTT,CASSQPREPEAFF
once,TRBV5-6,NA,TRBJ1-5,TGTGCCAGCAGCTTATTAGGATGGCACCAGCCCCAGCATTTT,CASSLLGWHQPQHF
NA,TRBV2,NA,TRBJ2-7,TGTGCCAGCAGTGAACTCCCCCGCAAGGGGCTCTACGAGCAGTACTTC,CASSELPRKGLYEQYF
NA,TRBV9,TRBD2,TRBJ2-3,TGTGCCAGCAGCGACCATCGTGCGGGACTAGACACAGATACGCAGTATTTT,CASSDHRAGLDTDTQYF
NA,TRBV12-5,TRBD1,TRBJ2-1,TGTGCTAGTGGCCCCGCCGGGACAGCCGACAATGAGCAGTTCTTC,CASGPAGTADNEQFF
NA,TRBV6-6,TRBD1,TRBJ2-7,TGTGCCAGCAGTTACTTGACAGGGGTGAACGAGCAGTACTTC,CASSYLTGVNEQYF
NA,TRBV11-1,TRBD2,TRBJ2-5,TGTGCCAGCAGCCTCGGGACTAGCGGGGGCTGGGGGGAGACCCAGTACTTC,CASSLGTSGGWGETQYF